What follows is one T cell receptor (beta chain) and its context. The antigen remains unidentified. This record comes from a study of cytomegalovirus exposure and HLA in healthy donors. Study results and limitations: Analysis was performed later, and it showed HLA-associated TCR beta chains to be more clonally expanded than equally common others. Many donors carried some public TCRs, although rarity characterized most TCR sequences.

This CDR3 is built from 14 residues. The V and J ends lost 1 base and 3 bases respectively, with 9 bases between them. Germline V gene data show CDR1 as SGHTA and CDR2 as FQGNSA. PCR involved 60 Vbeta and 13 Jbeta primers. The assay was immunoSEQ multiplex PCR, and TCRdb's table has in-frame clones only and misses some. The sample has about 210,000 clones, 75% to 85% seen once. Source material: PBMCs. The TCR sequence derives from a male donor in good health and CMV-seropositive. The rearrangement links TRBV7-2 to TRBJ1-2, with D uncertain. The CDR3 spells CASSLVLLDYGYTF. CDR3 bases: TGTGCCAGCAGCTTAGTCCTGCTAGACTATGGCTACACCTTC.